This T cell receptor (beta chain) is drawn from a study of cytomegalovirus exposure and HLA in healthy donors. Notes on the study in general: As was reported, the HLA-A and HLA-B alleles of most subjects were accurately predicted from TCR beta sequences. Analyses of presence and absence presupposed an approximately uniform sequencing depth across donors. A later analysis found common viral pathogens apparently linked to several of the most significant clusters.

This CDR3 comprises 15 residues. The germline CDR1 and CDR2 sequences are SGHTA and FQGNSA. V gave up 5 bases and J gave up 3 bases, with 13 bases separating them. Comments on this clone: The antigen remains undetermined.

Primers: 60 Vbeta forward and 13 Jbeta reverse. The assay was immunoSEQ multiplex PCR, and TCRdb's table has in-frame clones only and misses some. The sample shows approximately 76,000 clones, under 70% of them seen only once. The origin of this receptor is a man aged 30 to 39 in good health and CMV-seropositive. The sequenced material came from PBMCs. The rearrangement uses TRBV7-2 and TRBJ2-2; maybe TRBD1 (6 bases). This CDR3 is CASSPSGHDTGELFF. For the CDR3, the DNA is TGTGCCAGCAGCCCCTCGGGACACGACACCGGGGAGCTGTTTTTT.